Given below is one T cell receptor beta chain in context. Its antigen remains unknown. The CDR3 runs to 17 residues. The trim removed 5 bases at V and 5 bases at J, leaving 16 bases unmatched. The germline V gene encodes CDR1 KGHSH and CDR2 LQKENI. Clones were sequenced by immunoSEQ multiplex PCR, and TCRdb holds only the in-frame ones, with some missing. This table has 46,000 or so clones, around 93% appearing once. The data originate from a study of human thymus T cells. Study-level findings and limits: Thymic and blood repertoires appeared to display a bias in their usage of V and J genes.

Blood DNA came from all available leukocytes, not a fixed cell number. The receptor comes from a girl under two years old with a congenital heart defect but otherwise immunologically healthy. Source material: blood. This chain uses TRBV18 with TRBJ1-2, with 8 bases that match TRBD1. The CDR3 bases are TGTGCCAGCTCATCCGGACAGGGTGGGTGGAGGTATTATGGCTACACCTTC. Translating gives CASSSGQGGWRYYGYTF.